The 27 T cell receptor beta chains given below trace back to one sample, sequenced in a study of blood T cell repertoires in COVID-19. Using immunoSEQ multiplex PCR, the repertoire was profiled, and TCRdb retains in-frame clones only, with some absent. The data hold a few hundred thousand clones, with more than 75% observed a single time. The sequenced sample was peripheral blood. The receptors shown here come from a man in his fifties or sixties who had recovered from COVID-19.

This clone was recorded only once. The chain employs TRBV6-5 and TRBJ1-1, with D maybe TRBD1 (5 bases). Germline CDR1 MNHEY, CDR2 SVGAGI. V shed 1 base and J shed 1 base, with 13 bases lying between them. The CDR3 has 16 residues. The CDR3 loop is CASSYFQGGGNTEAFF. The DNA for the CDR3 is TGTGCCAGCAGTTACTTTCAGGGAGGTGGGAACACTGAAGCTTTCTTT.

The chain is built from TRBV18 and TRBJ2-3; D is undetermined. From germline, CDR1 is KGHSH and CDR2 LQKENI. Trimming removed 1 base from V and 2 bases from J, with 7 bases in between. The CDR3 spans 14 residues. Here the CDR3 reads CASSPHPFTDTQYF. The CDR3 DNA is TGTGCCAGCTCACCACATCCTTTCACAGATACGCAGTATTTT.

The rearrangement links TRBV27 to TRBJ2-3; D might be TRBD2 (6 bases). This CDR3 has 16 residues. V was trimmed by 0 bases and J by 2 bases, leaving 12 bases between them. Germline CDR1 is MNHEY and CDR2 is SMNVEV (reference sequence). CDR3 in DNA: TGTGCCAGCAGTTTATCCTCTAGCGCACCCACAGATACGCAGTATTTT. This sequence encodes CASSLSSSAPTDTQYF.

The rearrangement links TRBV6-6 to TRBJ2-1; 12 positions agree with TRBD2. The CDR3 is 15 residues long. With V trimmed by 6 bases and J by 7 bases, 7 bases remained unmatched. The germline gives CDR1 MNHNY, CDR2 SVGAGI (reference sequence). The CDR3 region has the DNA TGTGCCAGCAGGGCTAGCGGGAGGGCCTTTAATGAGCAGTTCTTC. It encodes CASRASGRAFNEQFF.

The chain is built from TRBV10-1 and TRBJ1-2; TRBD1 aligns across 7 bases. CDR3 length: 16 amino acids. J gave up 4 bases and V 6 bases, and 14 bases lay outside the gene matches. The germline gives CDR1 WNHNN, CDR2 SYGVQD (reference sequence). The CDR3 reads CASRPRQGPVGYGYTF. CDR3 bases: TGCGCCAGCAGACCCCGACAGGGACCGGTGGGCTATGGCTACACCTTC.

The rearrangement links TRBV18 to TRBJ1-2, with TRBD1 matching 10 bases. The length of the CDR3 is 14 residues. Germline lookup yields CDR1 KGHSH and CDR2 LQKENI. The V gene end was trimmed by 3 bases and the J gene end by 5 bases; junction bases not matched to a gene: 3. The CDR3 sequence: CASSPGTGEYGYTF. Written as DNA, the CDR3 is TGTGCCAGCTCACCCGGGACAGGGGAGTATGGCTACACCTTC.

J is TRBJ2-2 and V is TRBV5-1; 7 nucleotides match TRBD2. After removal of 2 bases from V and 4 bases from J, the junction contained 5 bases not matched to a gene. The CDR3 totals 15 residues. Germline values: CDR1 SGHRS, CDR2 YFSETQ. The CDR3 nucleotides read TGCGCCAGCAGCTTCTCTAGCGGATTCACCGGGGAGCTGTTTTTT. Protein sequence: CASSFSSGFTGELFF.

The rearrangement joins TRBV5-1 to TRBJ2-7, with 7 bases lining up with TRBD1. Trimming took 4 bases from V and 0 from J; bases not matched to a gene: 7. This CDR3 is 15 amino acids long. Germline assignment: CDR1 SGHRS and CDR2 YFSETQ. CDR3 DNA: TGCGCCAGCAGCACCGGGACAGATAACTCCTACGAGCAGTACTTC. It yields the protein CASSTGTDNSYEQYF. Based on the CDR3 plus reference TRBV5-1 and TRBJ2-7, the full variable domain is KAGVTQTPRYLIKTRGQQVTLSCSPISGHRSVSWYQQTPGQGLQFLFEYFSETQRNKGNFPGRFSGRQFSNSRSEMNVSTLELGDSALYLCASSTGTDNSYEQYFGPGTRLTVT.

The CDR3 sequence: CASSRGLAGDNEQFF. In DNA, the CDR3 is TGTGCCAGCTCACGGGGACTAGCGGGGGACAATGAGCAGTTCTTC. The chain is built from TRBV18 and TRBJ2-1; TRBD2 matches 14 bases. In germline, CDR1 is KGHSH, CDR2 LQKENI. Germline trimming cut 4 bases from V and 5 bases from J; bases unmatched to any gene: 1. There are 15 residues in the CDR3. Filled out from reference TRBV18 and TRBJ2-1, the complete variable domain reads NAGVMQNPRHLVRRRGQEARLRCSPMKGHSHVYWYRQLPEEGLKFMVYLQKENIIDESGMPKERFSAEFPKEGPSILRIQQVVRGDSAAYFCASSRGLAGDNEQFFGPGTRLTVL.

J is TRBJ2-5 and V is TRBV5-5; 16 bases fit TRBD2. Germline V gene sequence: CDR1 SGHKS, CDR2 YYEKEE (reference sequence). The CDR3 sequence is 18 residues long. V lost 3 bases to trimming and J lost 4 bases; unmatched junction nucleotides: 9. Written as DNA, the CDR3 is TGTGCCAGCAGCTACCGGGGACTAGCGGGAGGGCCGAGAGAGACCCAGTACTTC. Protein: CASSYRGLAGGPRETQYF.

The rearrangement joins TRBV9 to TRBJ2-3, with 10 bases matching TRBD2. The V gene's germline CDR1 is SGDLS and CDR2 YYNGEE. CDR3 length: 16 amino acids. The V and J ends lost 5 bases and 2 bases, in that order; junction bases with no gene match: 8. The CDR3 DNA follows: TGTGCCAGCAGGAGGGGTAGCGGGGGGATCACAGATACGCAGTATTTT. Amino acid sequence: CASRRGSGGITDTQYF.

This chain connects TRBV18 to TRBJ1-1; maybe TRBD1 (6 bases). V was cut by 3 bases and J by 11 bases, with 19 bases left in between. Germline V lookup: CDR1 KGHSH, CDR2 LQKENI. This CDR3 spans 14 amino acids. The CDR3 DNA is TGTGCCAGCTCACCCTATGAAAACAGGGTACGGGCTTTCTTT. It is translated as CASSPYENRVRAFF.

This rearrangement joins TRBV4-2 to TRBJ2-7; TRBD2 matches at 11 bases. The germline gives CDR1 LGHNA, CDR2 YNFKEQ. Trimming cost V 1 base and J 4 bases; bases outside gene matches: 3. This CDR3 has 15 residues. The DNA for the CDR3 is TGTGCCAGCAGCCAAGGATTAGCGGGAGGGTACGAGCAGTACTTC. Translating gives CASSQGLAGGYEQYF.

The chain is built from TRBV9 and TRBJ2-2; the match to TRBD2 covers 13 bases. CDR1 and CDR2 (germline): SGDLS, YYNGEE. The CDR3 runs to 17 residues. Trimming took 3 bases from V and 7 from J; bases not matched to a gene: 9. The CDR3 coding sequence is TGTGCCAGCAGCGCGACTAGCGGGAGGACGGTGGGCGGGGAGCTGTTTTTT. Translation: CASSATSGRTVGGELFF.

The J gene is TRBJ2-7, the V gene TRBV29-1, with D possibly being TRBD2 (5 bases). The CDR3 is made up of 15 amino acids. The V end was cut by 0 bases, the J end by 3 bases, with 15 bases between. Germline V gene data show CDR1 as SQVTM and CDR2 as ANQGSEA. Written as DNA, the CDR3 is TGCAGCGTTGAAGATTCCCGCGGGCCCGACTACGAGCAGTACTTC. Its translation is CSVEDSRGPDYEQYF.

There are a few counts of this clone. The V and J genes are TRBV28 and TRBJ1-1; D call uncertain. Germline V CDR1 and CDR2: MDHEN, SYDVKM. The length of the CDR3 is 12 residues. V lost 6 bases, J lost 1 base, and 6 bases lay in between. CDR3 bases: TGTGCCAGCAGGGGCTGGAACACTGAAGCTTTCTTT. Translation gives CASRGWNTEAFF.

The CDR3 DNA is TGTGCCAGCAGCACAGACAGGGGTAACTACAATGAGCAGTTCTTC. Its protein is CASSTDRGNYNEQFF. The chain has TRBV6-5 and TRBJ2-1; 8 bases fit TRBD1. Trimming took 6 bases from V and 3 from J; bases not matched to a gene: 7. This CDR3 region has 15 residues. The germline gives CDR1 MNHEY, CDR2 SVGAGI.

J is TRBJ2-3 and V is TRBV9; 7 nucleotides agree with TRBD2. This CDR3 contains 15 residues. Germline assignment: CDR1 SGDLS and CDR2 YYNGEE. V trimming: 0 bases; J trimming: 2 bases; junction bases outside the gene matches: 3. The CDR3 loop reads CASSVVAGDTDTQYF. The DNA of the CDR3 is TGTGCCAGCAGCGTAGTGGCGGGAGACACAGATACGCAGTATTTT.

V gene TRBV6-2 or TRBV6-3 combines with J gene TRBJ2-3; unclear D gene. The CDR3 is 15 residues long. Germline assignment: CDR1 MNHEY and CDR2 SVGEGT. Trimming shortened V by 5 bases and J by 0 bases, and 12 bases separated the two germline ends. The DNA of the CDR3 is TGTGCCAGCAGTCTTCCGCGCGGTAGCACAGATACGCAGTATTTT. It is translated as CASSLPRGSTDTQYF.

CDR3 sequence reads: CSVQPGLAGFEQFF. In DNA form, the CDR3 reads TGCAGCGTTCAACCCGGACTAGCGGGATTTGAGCAGTTCTTC. V is TRBV29-1 and J is TRBJ2-1, with 12 positions matching TRBD2. J gave up 9 bases and V 5 bases, and 8 bases lay outside the gene matches. Germline CDR1 SQVTM, CDR2 ANQGSEA. This CDR3 has 14 residues.

This clone was found once. The rearrangement uses TRBV28 and TRBJ2-3, with 10 positions matching TRBD2. Germline V gene sequence: CDR1 MDHEN, CDR2 SYDVKM. V lost 4 bases and J lost 8; bases outside the gene matches: 15. There are 17 residues in the CDR3. CDR3 coding DNA: TGTGCCAGCAGTTCCCCCTCCACTAGCGGGGCCTTCGTTACGCAGTATTTT. Residues: CASSSPSTSGAFVTQYF. Full variable domain (missing parts from reference TRBV28 and TRBJ2-3): DVKVTQSSRYLVKRTGEKVFLECVQDMDHENMFWYRQDPGLGLRLIYFSYDVKMKEKGDIPEGYSVSREKKERFSLILESASTNQTSMYLCASSSPSTSGAFVTQYFGPGTRLTVL.

In this sample, this clone turned up once. The chain is built from TRBV7-9 and TRBJ2-3; the match to TRBD2 covers 7 bases. CDR3 length: 15 residues. V was pared by 2 bases and J by 4 bases, with 6 bases of the junction left unmatched. CDR1 SEHNR and CDR2 FQNEAQ come from the germline V gene (reference sequence). Here the CDR3 reads CASSLSGTSPDTQYF. The CDR3 DNA is TGTGCCAGCAGCTTAAGCGGGACCTCGCCAGATACGCAGTATTTT.

The chain has TRBV18 and TRBJ1-1; TRBD1 aligns across 8 bases. V shed 4 bases, J shed 3 bases, and the junction held 4 bases outside the gene matches. The V gene's germline CDR1 is KGHSH and CDR2 LQKENI. The CDR3 has 14 amino acids. CDR3 sequence reads: CASSRTGIDTEAFF. The DNA for the CDR3 is TGTGCCAGCTCACGGACAGGGATTGACACTGAAGCTTTCTTT.

This sequence joins TRBV15 and TRBJ2-7; D possibly corresponds to TRBD1 (5 bases). From germline, CDR1 is LNHNV and CDR2 YYDKDF (reference sequence). This CDR3 has 15 amino acids. V was trimmed by 1 base and J by 6 bases, leaving 16 bases between them. CDR3 loop: CATSRGGAQGVEQYF. The CDR3 bases are TGTGCCACCAGCAGAGGCGGCGCCCAGGGTGTCGAGCAGTACTTC. The full variable domain, completed using reference TRBV15 and TRBJ2-7, is DAMVIQNPRYQVTQFGKPVTLSCSQTLNHNVMYWYQQKSSQAPKLLFHYYDKDFNNEADTPDNFQSRRPNTSFCFLDIRSPGLGDTAMYLCATSRGGAQGVEQYFGPGTRLTVT.

V gene TRBV11-2 combines with J gene TRBJ2-3; the D is unclear. CDR1 and CDR2 from the germline V gene are SGHAT and FQNNGV. This CDR3 is built from 12 residues. The V and J ends lost 6 bases and 3 bases respectively, with 7 bases between them. CDR3 DNA: TGTGCCAGCAGATATATAACAGATACGCAGTATTTT. Encoded protein: CASRYITDTQYF. The whole variable domain, remainder taken from reference TRBV11-2 and TRBJ2-3, is EAGVAQSPRYKIIEKRQSVAFWCNPISGHATLYWYQQILGQGPKLLIQFQNNGVVDDSQLPKDRFSAERLKGVDSTLKIQPAKLEDSAVYLCASRYITDTQYFGPGTRLTVL.

The chain recombines TRBV20-1 with TRBJ1-1; weak D call: TRBD1 (6 bases). This CDR3 contains 11 residues. V was shortened by 2 bases and J by 11 bases, with 12 bases between the two germline ends. Germline CDR1 and CDR2: DFQATT and SNEGSKA (reference sequence). The CDR3 coding sequence is TGCAGTGCTAGATCCGACAGGCACGCTTTCTTT. It yields the protein CSARSDRHAFF.

The chain links TRBV4-1 to TRBJ2-1, with 8 bases lining up with TRBD2. CDR3 length: 18 residues. V lost 0 bases and J lost 7; bases outside the gene matches: 14. Germline-derived CDR1 and CDR2 are MGHRA and YSYEKL. The CDR3 sequence: CASSQDFGAGGSQNEQFF. Written as DNA, the CDR3 is TGCGCCAGCAGCCAAGATTTCGGGGCGGGAGGAAGTCAAAATGAGCAGTTCTTC.